This TCR beta chain is drawn from a study of monozygotic twins with inflammatory bowel disease. Findings and caveats of the study: In these data, no single strong IBD-associated signal or clonotype received support.

The UMIs carried a 6-nucleotide sample barcode, and they were added by template switching. Each of TCRalpha and TCRbeta cDNA went through two nested PCRs, lasting 16 and 9 cycles. TCRdb reprocessed the 5' RACE reads, keeping one entry per CDR3 protein, no DNA. Recorded here are some 89,000 distinct CDR3 sequences; the top ten clones represent less than 7.5%. This CDR3 comprises 13 residues. Per the germline V gene, CDR1 is SGHRS and CDR2 is YFSETQ. Each donor supplied under 3 ml of blood. To note about this clonotype: Antigen unknown.

The material sequenced was blood. This rearrangement joins TRBV5-1 to TRBJ1-2; TCRdb names TRBD1, which stays unverified in the absence of DNA. This clonotype originated in a human donor with ulcerative colitis or Crohn's disease, or a healthy co-twin of an affected twin (not recorded which). CDR3 residues: CASSAGTEYGYTF.